This TCR beta chain is from a study of T cell changes during pregnancy in multiple sclerosis. The method was immunoSEQ multiplex PCR; TCRdb's version includes in-frame clones alone and lacks a portion of them. Among 60,000 to 65,000 clones listed, 90% were seen once. V was cut by 4 bases and J by 7 bases, with 11 bases left in between. Germline V gene lookup returns CDR1 GTSNPN and CDR2 SVGIG (reference sequence). The CDR3 is 13 residues long. The material was peripheral blood, obtained in the second trimester of pregnancy. This TCR derives from a female donor in good health, enrolled as a control in a pregnancy study. V usage is TRBV30 and J usage is TRBJ1-6; D remains ambiguous. The CDR3 bases are TGTGCCTGGACACTAAATGAAAATTCACCCCTCCACTTT. It codes for CAWTLNENSPLHF.